Shown below are 15 T cell receptor beta chains from a single sample sequenced in a study of T cell responses to AZD1222 COVID-19 vaccine. Profiled with immunoSEQ multiplex PCR; TCRdb holds only in-frame clones, not every one. The sample includes some 130,000 clones, over 85% of them seen just once. This material consisted of peripheral blood, taken 28 days after the second AZD1222 dose. These receptors were taken from an adult who received the AZD1222 COVID-19 vaccine.

V and J are TRBV7-9 and TRBJ1-2, with D possibly TRBD1 on 6 matching bases. Trimming took 1 base from V and 11 from J, leaving 17 bases between them. Germline V lookup: CDR1 SEHNR, CDR2 FQNEAQ (reference sequence). This CDR3 has 14 amino acids. The DNA of the CDR3 is TGTGCCAGCAGCTTAGGGATCGAACAGGGATTGTACACCTTC. This translates into CASSLGIEQGLYTF.

The chain has TRBV7-2 and TRBJ1-3; no reliable D call. Germline CDR1 reads SGHTA; CDR2 reads FQGNSA. CDR3 length: 13 residues. V lost 1 base to trimming and J lost 3 bases, with 4 bases between them. In DNA, the CDR3 is TGTGCCAGCAGCTTAGGTTATGGAAACACCATATATTTT. This translates into CASSLGYGNTIYF.

The CDR3, as DNA: TGCGCCAGCAGCCAATCCCTAACAGGAGATAATTCACCCCTCCACTTT. Translating it yields CASSQSLTGDNSPLHF. The gene calls are TRBV4-1 and TRBJ1-6, with a possible D match to TRBD1 (5 bases). The CDR3 contains 16 residues. V shed 2 bases and J shed 5 bases, with 13 bases lying between them. From germline, CDR1 is MGHRA and CDR2 YSYEKL.

In DNA form, the CDR3 reads TGTGCCAGCAGTGGTGGCCCAGAGGCCAATGAGCAGTTCTTC. Translating gives CASSGGPEANEQFF. The chain has TRBV6-4 and TRBJ2-1; no clear D gene. Germline V lookup: CDR1 MRHNA, CDR2 SNTAGT. The CDR3 is 14 amino acids. V was clipped by 4 bases and J by 6 bases, with 13 bases between them.

This clone appeared a single time. This sequence joins TRBV9 and TRBJ2-1; TRBD2 matches at 13 bases. V lost 0 bases, J lost 3 bases, and 3 bases stayed unmatched. Looked up from germline, CDR1 is SGDLS and CDR2 is YYNGEE. The length of the CDR3 is 17 residues. The CDR3 coding sequence is TGTGCCAGCAGCGTAGCACTAGCGGGGGGGCACTACAATGAGCAGTTCTTC. It codes for CASSVALAGGHYNEQFF.

The CDR3, as DNA: TGTGCCAGCAGTTTTGGCAGGGGTAACTCACCCCTCCACTTT. This gives the protein CASSFGRGNSPLHF. The gene calls are TRBV27 and TRBJ1-6, with D perhaps matching TRBD1 (6 bases). Trimming stripped 3 bases from V and 10 bases from J, with 13 bases between. Germline V gene data show CDR1 as MNHEY and CDR2 as SMNVEV (reference sequence). The CDR3 consists of 14 residues.

J is TRBJ2-1 and V is TRBV27; no clear D. Germline loops: CDR1 MNHEY, CDR2 SMNVEV (reference sequence). V was cut by 2 bases and J by 6 bases, with 8 bases left in between. The CDR3 extends over 13 amino acids. CDR3 amino acids: CASSLRLRNEQFF. As DNA, the CDR3 is TGTGCCAGCAGTTTACGCCTACGCAATGAGCAGTTCTTC.

The chain links TRBV9 to TRBJ2-5; 11 bases agree with TRBD2. The CDR3 covers 15 residues. The V segment lost 0 bases and the J segment 4 bases; nucleotides outside the gene matches: 2. Looked up from germline, CDR1 is SGDLS and CDR2 is YYNGEE. The CDR3, as DNA: TGTGCCAGCAGCGTAGGTAGCGGGGGGGCAGAGACCCAGTACTTC. This sequence encodes CASSVGSGGAETQYF.

The J gene is TRBJ2-2, the V gene TRBV7-9; 7 bases line up with TRBD1. V lost 5 bases and J lost 3; bases outside the gene matches: 6. CDR3 length equals 15 residues. Germline CDR1 and CDR2: SEHNR and FQNEAQ (reference sequence). The chain's CDR3 is CASSRTGQYTGELFF. The CDR3 DNA is TGTGCCAGCAGCCGAACGGGACAGTACACCGGGGAGCTGTTTTTT. Filled out from reference TRBV7-9 and TRBJ2-2, the complete variable domain reads DTGVSQNPRHKITKRGQNVTFRCDPISEHNRLYWYRQTLGQGPEFLTYFQNEAQLEKSRLLSDRFSAERPKGSFSTLEIQRTEQGDSAMYLCASSRTGQYTGELFFGEGSRLTVL.

The chain is built from TRBV4-1 and TRBJ1-4; no definite D call. Trimming took off 0 bases at V and 0 bases at J, with 11 bases between the two ends. The germline V gene has CDR1 MGHRA and CDR2 YSYEKL. The CDR3 totals 17 residues. In DNA form, the CDR3 reads TGCGCCAGCAGCCAAGATCATAGAGGAGCAACTAATGAAAAACTGTTTTTT. Its translation is CASSQDHRGATNEKLFF.

V gene TRBV20-1 combines with J gene TRBJ1-1, with a weak D call TRBD1 (6 bases). From germline, CDR1 is DFQATT and CDR2 SNEGSKA (reference sequence). Trimming shortened V by 7 bases and J by 7 bases, and 13 bases separated the two germline ends. The CDR3 is 11 amino acids. The CDR3 DNA sequence: TGCAGTGTGAGAGCGGACAGTGAAGCTTTCTTT. Amino acid sequence: CSVRADSEAFF.

The genes are TRBV11-2 and TRBJ1-4; maybe TRBD1 (5 bases). Germline-derived CDR1 and CDR2 are SGHAT and FQNNGV. V was shortened by 4 bases and J by 7 bases, with 13 bases between the two germline ends. The CDR3 consists of 14 residues. CDR3 loop: CASSSLGAREKLFF. The CDR3 DNA is TGTGCCAGCAGCTCCCTAGGGGCTCGTGAAAAACTGTTTTTT.

This clone was counted only a few times. The chain carries TRBV6-6 and TRBJ1-4; 10 nucleotides match TRBD1. This CDR3 contains 15 residues. Germline CDR1 is MNHNY and CDR2 is SVGAGI (reference sequence). Germline trimming cut 5 bases from V and 5 bases from J; bases unmatched to any gene: 5. The CDR3 nucleotides are TGTGCCAGCAGTCGACAGGGGGCGGCGAATGAAAAACTGTTTTTT. It codes for CASSRQGAANEKLFF.

The rearrangement uses TRBV21-1 and TRBJ2-2; the table's D call, TRBD1, has no DNA check behind it. TRBV21-1 is a pseudogene segment. This CDR3 has 19 amino acids. The CDR3 bases are TGTGCCAGCAGCTGGCGGATAACGCGGACAGCAACGAACACCGGGGAGCTGTTTTTT. Protein product: CASSWRITRTATNTGELFF.

The V gene is TRBV12-3 or TRBV12-4, the J gene TRBJ2-6; D not resolved. This CDR3 has 12 amino acids. The V gene lost 5 bases and the J gene lost 2 bases, with 1 base spanning the gap. CDR3 in amino acids: CASSPGANVLTF. The CDR3, as DNA: TGTGCCAGCAGTCCTGGGGCCAACGTCCTGACTTTC.